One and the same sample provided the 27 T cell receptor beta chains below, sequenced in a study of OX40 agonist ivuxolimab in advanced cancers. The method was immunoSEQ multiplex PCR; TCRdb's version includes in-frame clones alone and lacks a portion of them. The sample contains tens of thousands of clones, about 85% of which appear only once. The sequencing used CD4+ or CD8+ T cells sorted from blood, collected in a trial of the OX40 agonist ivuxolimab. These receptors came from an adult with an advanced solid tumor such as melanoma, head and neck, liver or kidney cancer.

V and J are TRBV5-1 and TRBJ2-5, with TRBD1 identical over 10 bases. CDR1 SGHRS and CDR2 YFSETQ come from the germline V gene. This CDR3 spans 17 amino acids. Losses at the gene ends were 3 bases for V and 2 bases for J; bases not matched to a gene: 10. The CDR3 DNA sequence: TGCGCCAGCAGCTCCAGAAGGGACAGGGGAGTTCAAGAGACCCAGTACTTC. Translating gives CASSSRRDRGVQETQYF.

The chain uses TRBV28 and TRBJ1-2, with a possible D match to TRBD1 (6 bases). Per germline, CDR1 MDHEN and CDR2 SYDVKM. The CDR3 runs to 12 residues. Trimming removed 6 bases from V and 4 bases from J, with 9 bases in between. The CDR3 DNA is TGTGCCAGCAGGGAACAGGGCTATGGCTACACCTTC. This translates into CASREQGYGYTF.

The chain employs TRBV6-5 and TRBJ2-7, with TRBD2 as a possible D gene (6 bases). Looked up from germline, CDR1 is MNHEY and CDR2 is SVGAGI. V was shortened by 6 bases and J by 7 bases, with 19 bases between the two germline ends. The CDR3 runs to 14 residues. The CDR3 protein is CASRGGRNSGEQYF. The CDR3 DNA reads TGTGCCAGCAGGGGTGGGAGGAACTCCGGAGAGCAGTACTTC.

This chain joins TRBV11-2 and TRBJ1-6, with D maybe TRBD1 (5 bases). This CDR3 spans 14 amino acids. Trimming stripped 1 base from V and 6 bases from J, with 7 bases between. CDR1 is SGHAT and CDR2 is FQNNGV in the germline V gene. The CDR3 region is CASSLGQINSPLHF. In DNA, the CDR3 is TGTGCCAGCAGCTTAGGACAGATTAATTCACCCCTCCACTTT.

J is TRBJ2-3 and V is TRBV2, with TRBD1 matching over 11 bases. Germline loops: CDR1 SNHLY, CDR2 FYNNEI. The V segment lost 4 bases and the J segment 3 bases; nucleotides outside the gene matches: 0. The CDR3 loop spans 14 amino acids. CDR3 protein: CASSGDRGTDTQYF. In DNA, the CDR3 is TGTGCCAGCAGTGGGGACAGGGGGACAGATACGCAGTATTTT.

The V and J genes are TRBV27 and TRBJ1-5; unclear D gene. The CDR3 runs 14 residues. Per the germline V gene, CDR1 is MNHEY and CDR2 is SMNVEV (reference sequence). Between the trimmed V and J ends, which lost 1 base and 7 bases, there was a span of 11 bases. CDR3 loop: CASSLFQVGQPQHF. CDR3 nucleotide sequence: TGTGCCAGCAGTTTATTTCAGGTCGGGCAGCCCCAGCATTTT.

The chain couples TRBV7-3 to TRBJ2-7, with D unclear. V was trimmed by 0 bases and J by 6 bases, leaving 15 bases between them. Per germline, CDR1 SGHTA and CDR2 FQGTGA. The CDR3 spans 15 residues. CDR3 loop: CASSLTGASQSEQYF. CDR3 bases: TGTGCCAGCAGCTTAACTGGTGCGTCCCAATCCGAGCAGTACTTC.

The CDR3 bases are TGTGCCAGTAGTAACAGCCGAGACACTGAAGCTTTCTTT. Translating gives CASSNSRDTEAFF. The rearrangement uses TRBV19 and TRBJ1-1; no reliable D call. Trimming cost V 4 bases and J 3 bases, with 9 bases left between them. This CDR3 spans 13 amino acids. Germline CDR1 LNHDA, CDR2 SQIVND (reference sequence).

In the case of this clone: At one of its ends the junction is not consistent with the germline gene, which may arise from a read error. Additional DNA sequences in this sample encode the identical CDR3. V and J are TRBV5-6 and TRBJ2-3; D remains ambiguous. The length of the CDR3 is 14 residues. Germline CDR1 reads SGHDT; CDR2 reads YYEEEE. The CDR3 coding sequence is TGTGCCAGCAGCTTGGATGGACGCACGGATACGCAGTATTTT. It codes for CASSLDGRTDTQYF. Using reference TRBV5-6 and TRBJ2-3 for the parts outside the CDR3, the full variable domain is DAGVTQSPTHLIKTRGQQVTLRCSPKSGHDTVSWYQQALGQGPQFIFQYYEEEERQRGNFPDRFSGHQFPNYSSELNVNALLLGDSALYLCASSLDGRTDTQYFGPGTRLTVL.

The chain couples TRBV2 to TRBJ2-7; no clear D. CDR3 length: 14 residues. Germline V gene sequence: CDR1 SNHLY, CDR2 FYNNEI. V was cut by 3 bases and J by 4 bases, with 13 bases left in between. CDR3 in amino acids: CASSDGYRRYEQYF. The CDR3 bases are TGTGCCAGCAGTGACGGTTACAGACGATACGAGCAGTACTTC.

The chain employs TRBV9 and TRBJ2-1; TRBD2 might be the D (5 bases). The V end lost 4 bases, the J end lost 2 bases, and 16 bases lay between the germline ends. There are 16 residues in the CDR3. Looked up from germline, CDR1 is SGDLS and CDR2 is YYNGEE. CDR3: CASSPGEAPPYNEQFF. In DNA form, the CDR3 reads TGTGCCAGCAGCCCCGGGGAAGCGCCCCCCTACAATGAGCAGTTCTTC. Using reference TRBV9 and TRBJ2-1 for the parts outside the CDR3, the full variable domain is DSGVTQTPKHLITATGQRVTLRCSPRSGDLSVYWYQQSLDQGLQFLIQYYNGEERAKGNILERFSAQQFPDLHSELNLSSLELGDSALYFCASSPGEAPPYNEQFFGPGTRLTVL.

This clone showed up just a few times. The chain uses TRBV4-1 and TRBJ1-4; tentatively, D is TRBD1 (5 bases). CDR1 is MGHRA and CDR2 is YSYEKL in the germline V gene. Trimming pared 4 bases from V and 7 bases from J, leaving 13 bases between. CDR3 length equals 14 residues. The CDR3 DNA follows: TGCGCCAGCAGCCGGGCCCGGGGGAGTGAAAAACTGTTTTTT. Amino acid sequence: CASSRARGSEKLFF.

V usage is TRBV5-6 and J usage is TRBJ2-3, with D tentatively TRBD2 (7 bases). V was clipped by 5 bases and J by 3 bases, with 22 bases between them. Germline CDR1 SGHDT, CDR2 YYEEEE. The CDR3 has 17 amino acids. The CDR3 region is CASRTSERPRGTDTQYF. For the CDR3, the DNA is TGTGCCAGCAGAACTAGCGAACGTCCCAGGGGTACAGATACGCAGTATTTT.

CDR3 sequence: CASSLGREDTQYF. The CDR3 DNA reads TGTGCCAGCAGCTTGGGGAGGGAAGATACGCAGTATTTT. This chain uses TRBV5-6 with TRBJ2-3, with D tentatively TRBD2 (6 bases). The germline gives CDR1 SGHDT, CDR2 YYEEEE. The CDR3 runs to 13 residues. The V gene lost 0 bases and the J gene lost 5 bases, with 7 bases spanning the gap.

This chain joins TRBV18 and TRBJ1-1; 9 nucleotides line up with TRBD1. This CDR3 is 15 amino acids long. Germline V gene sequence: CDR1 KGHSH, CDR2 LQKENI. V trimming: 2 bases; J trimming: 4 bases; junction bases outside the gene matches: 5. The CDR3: CASSPTTGGVTEAFF. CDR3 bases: TGTGCCAGCTCACCAACGACAGGGGGGGTCACTGAAGCTTTCTTT. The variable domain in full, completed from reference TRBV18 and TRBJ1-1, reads NAGVMQNPRHLVRRRGQEARLRCSPMKGHSHVYWYRQLPEEGLKFMVYLQKENIIDESGMPKERFSAEFPKEGPSILRIQQVVRGDSAAYFCASSPTTGGVTEAFFGQGTRLTVV.

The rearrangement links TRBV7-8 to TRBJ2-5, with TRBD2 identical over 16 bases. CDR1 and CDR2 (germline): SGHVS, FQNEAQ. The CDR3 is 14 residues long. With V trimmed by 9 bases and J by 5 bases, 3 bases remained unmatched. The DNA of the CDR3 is TGTGCCAGTACGGGACTAGCGGGAGGGGAGACCCAGTACTTC. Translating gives CASTGLAGGETQYF.

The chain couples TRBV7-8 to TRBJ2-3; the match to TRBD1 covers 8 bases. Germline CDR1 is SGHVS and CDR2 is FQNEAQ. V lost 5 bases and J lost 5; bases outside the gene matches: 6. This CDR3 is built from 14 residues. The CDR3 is CASSDGTGRDTQYF. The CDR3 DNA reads TGTGCCAGCAGCGACGGGACAGGTAGAGATACGCAGTATTTT.

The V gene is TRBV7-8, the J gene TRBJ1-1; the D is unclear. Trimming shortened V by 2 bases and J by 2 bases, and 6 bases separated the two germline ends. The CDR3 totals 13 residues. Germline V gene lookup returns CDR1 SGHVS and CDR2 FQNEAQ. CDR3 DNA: TGTGCCAGCAGCTTAATCAGAAACACTGAAGCTTTCTTT. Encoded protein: CASSLIRNTEAFF.

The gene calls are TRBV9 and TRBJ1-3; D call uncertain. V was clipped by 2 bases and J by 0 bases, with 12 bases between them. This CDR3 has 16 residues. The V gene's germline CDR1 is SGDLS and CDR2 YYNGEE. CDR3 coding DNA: TGTGCCAGCAGCGTTAGTGGGCAGATCTCTGGAAACACCATATATTTT. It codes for CASSVSGQISGNTIYF.

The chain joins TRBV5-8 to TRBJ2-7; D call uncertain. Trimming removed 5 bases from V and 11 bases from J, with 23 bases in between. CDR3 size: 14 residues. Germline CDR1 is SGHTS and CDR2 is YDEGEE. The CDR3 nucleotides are TGTGCCAGCAGGCAGTCCGGGCTAAATACCTGGAAGTACTTC. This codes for CASRQSGLNTWKYF.

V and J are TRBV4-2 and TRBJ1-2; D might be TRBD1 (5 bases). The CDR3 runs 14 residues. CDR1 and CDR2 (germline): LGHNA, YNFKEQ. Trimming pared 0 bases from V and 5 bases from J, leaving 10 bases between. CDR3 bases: TGTGCCAGCAGCCAAGATACAGGCCCTTATGGCTACACCTTC. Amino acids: CASSQDTGPYGYTF.

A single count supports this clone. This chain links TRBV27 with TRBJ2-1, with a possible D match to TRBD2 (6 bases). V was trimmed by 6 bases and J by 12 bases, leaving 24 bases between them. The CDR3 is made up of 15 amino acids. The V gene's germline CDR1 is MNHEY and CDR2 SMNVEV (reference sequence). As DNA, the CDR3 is TGTGCCAGCAGCCCCGGGAGCGGTCCACCCCTTCGGCAGTTCTTC. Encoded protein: CASSPGSGPPLRQFF.

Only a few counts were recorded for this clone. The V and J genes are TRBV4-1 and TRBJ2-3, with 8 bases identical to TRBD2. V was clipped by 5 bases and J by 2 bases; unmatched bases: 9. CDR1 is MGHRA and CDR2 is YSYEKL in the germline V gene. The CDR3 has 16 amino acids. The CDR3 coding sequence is TGCGCCAGCAGCAAAGTAGCGGGGCCGTCCACAGATACGCAGTATTTT. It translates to CASSKVAGPSTDTQYF.

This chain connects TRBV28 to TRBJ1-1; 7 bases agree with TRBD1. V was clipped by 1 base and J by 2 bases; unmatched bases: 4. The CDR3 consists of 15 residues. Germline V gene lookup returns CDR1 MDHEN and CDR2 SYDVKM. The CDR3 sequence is CASSLSGTANTEAFF. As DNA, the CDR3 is TGTGCCAGCAGTTTATCCGGGACAGCCAACACTGAAGCTTTCTTT.

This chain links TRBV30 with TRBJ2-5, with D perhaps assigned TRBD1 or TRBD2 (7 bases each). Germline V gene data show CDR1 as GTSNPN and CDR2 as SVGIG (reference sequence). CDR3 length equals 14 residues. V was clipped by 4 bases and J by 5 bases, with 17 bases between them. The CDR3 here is CAWKGGGWRETQYF. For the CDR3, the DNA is TGTGCCTGGAAGGGAGGGGGCTGGAGGGAGACCCAGTACTTC.

CDR3 in DNA: TGTGCCAGCAGTTCGGGACAGTCAGGCTATGGCTACACCTTC. Amino acid sequence: CASSSGQSGYGYTF. This chain connects TRBV27 to TRBJ1-2; 7 bases match TRBD1. J lost 4 bases, V lost 4 bases, and 6 bases had no gene match. Germline CDR1 MNHEY, CDR2 SMNVEV (reference sequence). The CDR3 loop spans 14 amino acids.

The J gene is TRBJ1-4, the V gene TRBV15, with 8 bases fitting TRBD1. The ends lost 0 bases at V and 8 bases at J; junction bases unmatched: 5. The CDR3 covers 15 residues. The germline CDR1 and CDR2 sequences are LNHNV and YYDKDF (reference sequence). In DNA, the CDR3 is TGTGCCACCAGCAGAGATTCAGGGGGCTGGGAAAAACTGTTTTTT. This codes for CATSRDSGGWEKLFF.